This TCR beta chain was sequenced during a study of blood T cell repertoires in COVID-19. The CDR3 is 15 amino acids. Per the original methods: By means of reference gene primer amplification, nucleated cell counts were estimated. The method was immunoSEQ multiplex PCR; TCRdb's version includes in-frame clones alone and lacks a portion of them. That table is the source of V, J and clone size, and D and trimming were worked out from the DNA. The sample yields about 200,000 clones, around nine tenths seen once. The clonotype comes from a man between 18 and 35 years old with active or convalescent COVID-19. Input material: peripheral blood. V and J are TRBV21-1 and TRBJ1-1; the DNA was not compared with TRBD1, the D call given in the table. TRBV21-1 is a listed pseudogene. CDR3: CASSKDRGLNTEAFF. The CDR3 DNA reads as TGTGCCAGCAGCAAAGACAGGGGGCTGAACACTGAAGCTTTCTTT.